The 10 T cell receptor beta chains in this list originate from one sample, sequenced in a study of blood T cell repertoires in COVID-19 (dated by TCRdb to about 2020). The receptor library was made with the immunoSEQ multiplex PCR assay. The table was pulled from immuneACCESS by TCRdb, which kept in-frame rearrangements only. Such tables lose some clones; where checked, under half of the loss comes from unresolved V genes, and the rest has no known cause. Across this sample there are some 180,000 clones, with 70% to 90% seen only once. The ten top clones hold 2.5% of the sample. Sequencing was carried out using peripheral blood. The receptors come from a woman older than 75 with COVID-19, enrolled during active disease.

The chain couples TRBV3-1 (or the pseudogene TRBV3-2) to TRBJ2-1; weak D call: TRBD2 (5 bases). The CDR3 has 16 amino acids. V was clipped by 1 base and J by 1 base, with 11 bases between them. CDR1 is LGHDT and CDR2 is YNNKEL in the germline V gene (reference sequence). The CDR3 protein is CASSQVGGPSYNEQFF. For the CDR3, the DNA is TGTGCCAGCAGCCAAGTAGGCGGGCCATCCTACAATGAGCAGTTCTTC.

For the CDR3, the DNA is TGTGCCAGCAGAGAACTAGCGGGAGGGCTCGGTGAGCAGTTCTTC. Translation: CASRELAGGLGEQFF. The chain recombines TRBV2 with TRBJ2-1; the match to TRBD2 covers 13 bases. CDR3 length: 15 amino acids. V trimming: 6 bases; J trimming: 9 bases; junction bases outside the gene matches: 8. Germline V lookup: CDR1 SNHLY, CDR2 FYNNEI.

The chain uses TRBV7-6 and TRBJ1-2; D uncertain. V was trimmed by 4 bases and J by 7 bases, leaving 13 bases between them. This CDR3 region has 13 residues. Germline loops: CDR1 SGHVS, CDR2 FNYEAQ. The DNA of the CDR3 is TGTGCCAGCAGCTCCCCCGGGTCTCGTGGCTACACCTTC. It translates to CASSSPGSRGYTF. Complete variable domain (other parts from reference TRBV7-6 and TRBJ1-2): GAGVSQSPRYKVTKRGQDVALRCDPISGHVSLYWYRQALGQGPEFLTYFNYEAQQDKSGLPNDRFSAERPEGSISTLTIQRTEQRDSAMYRCASSSPGSRGYTFGSGTRLTVV.

This rearrangement joins TRBV2 to TRBJ2-5; possibly TRBD1 for D (5 bases). V lost 6 bases and J lost 4, with 6 bases in between. CDR3 length: 11 amino acids. CDR1 and CDR2 from the germline V gene are SNHLY and FYNNEI. This CDR3 is CASRGAETQYF. CDR3 bases: TGTGCCAGCAGAGGGGCAGAGACCCAGTACTTC.

The chain employs TRBV19 and TRBJ1-6; D not resolved. The CDR3 loop spans 14 amino acids. The germline gives CDR1 LNHDA, CDR2 SQIVND (reference sequence). V lost 5 bases and J lost 10, with 15 bases in between. CDR3 region: CASSFGELKSPLHF. CDR3 DNA sequence: TGTGCCAGTAGTTTCGGGGAATTGAAATCACCCCTCCACTTT.

Concerning this clone itself: The junction and the germline gene differ at one end; a read error may be behind it. This sequence joins TRBV7-9 and TRBJ1-1; the D is unclear. CDR3 length: 13 residues. Germline V CDR1 and CDR2: SEHNR, FQNEAQ (reference sequence). CDR3 sequence: CASSSRENSEAFF. In DNA form, the CDR3 reads TGTGCCAGCAGCTCTAGGGAGAACTCTGAAGCTTTCTTT.

V is TRBV7-8 and J is TRBJ1-5; 7 nucleotides match TRBD1. The CDR3 length is 14 residues. V gave up 5 bases and J gave up 7 bases; unmatched junction bases: 8. CDR1 is SGHVS and CDR2 is FQNEAQ in the germline V gene. CDR3 bases: TGTGCCAGCAGCACGACAGGGTCACGGCAGCCCCAGCATTTT. It encodes CASSTTGSRQPQHF.

This sequence joins TRBV28 and TRBJ1-4, with 9 bases matching TRBD1. Trimming at V came to 3 bases and at J to 0 bases, leaving 8 bases not matched to a gene. CDR3 size: 18 residues. Germline values: CDR1 MDHEN, CDR2 SYDVKM. This CDR3 is CASSLGPGQGSTNEKLFF. CDR3 DNA sequence: TGTGCCAGCAGTTTGGGTCCGGGACAGGGTTCAACTAATGAAAAACTGTTTTTT.

The chain couples TRBV13 to TRBJ2-6; the match to TRBD2 covers 14 bases. This CDR3 contains 18 residues. V lost 5 bases, J lost 4 bases, and 7 bases stayed unmatched. Germline CDR1 reads PRHDT; CDR2 reads FYEKMQ (reference sequence). The CDR3, as DNA: TGTGCCAGCAGCAAGGGACTAGCGGGAGCCTTAGGGGCCAACGTCCTGACTTTC. This encodes CASSKGLAGALGANVLTF. Together with reference TRBV13 and TRBJ2-6, the CDR3 gives the full variable domain: AAGVIQSPRHLIKEKRETATLKCYPIPRHDTVYWYQQGPGQDPQFLISFYEKMQSDKGSIPDRFSAQQFSDYHSELNMSSLELGDSALYFCASSKGLAGALGANVLTFGAGSRLTVL.

The rearrangement links TRBV5-1 to TRBJ2-6; TRBD1 aligns across 9 bases. Germline V gene sequence: CDR1 SGHRS, CDR2 YFSETQ. This CDR3 is built from 18 residues. J was trimmed by 1 base and V by 0 bases; bases with no gene match: 5. The DNA of the CDR3 is TGCGCCAGCAGCTTGGTTCCACAGGGGGCGTCTGGGGCCAACGTCCTGACTTTC. Its protein product is CASSLVPQGASGANVLTF. Looking up the rest from reference TRBV5-1 and TRBJ2-6 gives the full variable domain: KAGVTQTPRYLIKTRGQQVTLSCSPISGHRSVSWYQQTPGQGLQFLFEYFSETQRNKGNFPGRFSGRQFSNSRSEMNVSTLELGDSALYLCASSLVPQGASGANVLTFGAGSRLTVL.